This TCR beta chain was found in a study of cytomegalovirus exposure and HLA in healthy donors (dated by TCRdb to 2015 to 2018). Regarding the complete study: An earlier analysis of some 600 of the donors reported under 300 Gb of sequence data and around 100 million unique TCR beta sequences obtained from roughly 180 million T cells. An early release covering roughly 640 HLA-typed donors comprised about 300 gigabases of sequencing data and tens of millions of unique TCR sequences. Among the roughly 400 genotyped donors, about 85% belonged to the genetic ancestry cluster associated with self-reported Caucasian donors. The study aimed to test whether cataloging public T cell receptors could reveal signatures of past pathogen exposure. Using immunosequencing, the study profiled T cell repertoires from 550 to 750 subjects and related those repertoires to cytomegalovirus serostatus. A separate validation cohort of over a hundred different subjects was used in addition to the 666-subject first cohort. To predict cytomegalovirus infection status, the study brought together high-throughput TCR immunosequencing, statistical association of individual TCRs with disease status, and machine learning. To study patterns of TCR occurrence, a later analysis re-analyzed previously published TCR beta repertoires from 650 to 750 donors and added high-resolution HLA genotyping. Rather than drawing on any new phenotypic data, the later analysis identified candidate immune exposures from TCR beta sequences and the way those sequences occurred across donors. To decide whether each TCR beta V gene segment behaved as functional or pseudogenic, an earlier analysis of some 540 of the donors relied on high-throughput TCR beta sequencing. Alongside the repertoire data, information on donor age, sex, ethnicity and CMV serostatus was compiled. A later genetic analysis took genome-wide SNP genotypes for 398 of the 666 donors and used that subset as a discovery cohort. Every repertoire in the discovery cohort had been generated on one and the same sequencing platform. Class I and class II HLA loci were covered by the typing at four-digit resolution. Typing coverage differed by locus: A, B, C, DRB1 and DQB1 were typed in roughly 629-630 donors, DQA1 in approximately 520, DPA1 in roughly 590, and DPB1 in 472. Roughly five DR-DQ haplotypes were treated as single units for association and clustering because of strong linkage in the cohort. Among a few hundred genotyped donors of the cohort, an average of around 240,000 unique TCR beta nucleotide sequences were sequenced per donor, around 20% of them non-productive.

This clone was picked up one time. Its antigen is not yet known. No qualities accompany the bases; no much larger clone lies one base away. The paper's findings and limits, for the study overall: In a later analysis, most CMV-associated TCR beta chains were found to appear HLA-restricted, with HLA associations seemingly driven largely by CMV exposure. Only TCR beta chains were sequenced in this cohort, and the absence of alpha or paired-chain data limited detectable features. A further reported finding was that TCR beta sequences accurately predicted the HLA-A and HLA-B alleles for most subjects in the first cohort. A later analysis associated 17,000 or so TCR beta sequences with specific HLA alleles at a false discovery rate of 0.05. Strong co-occurrence of HLA alleles, especially DR and DQ, made assigning TCR associations to individual alleles difficult. Roughly uniform sequencing depth across donors was assumed in presence/absence analyses, although this assumption may not hold. A later analysis reported that several top co-occurrence clusters appeared linked to parvovirus B19, influenza, CMV and Epstein-Barr virus. HLA typing was unavailable for some donors at each locus, so association tests used only the typed subset. For the cohort, immune exposure information was limited to CMV serostatus. In a later genetic analysis, a missense DCLRE1C variant was associated with V-gene and J-gene trimming of TCR beta chains, and the association was replicated in an independent cohort. A later analysis found that TCR association rates varied across HLA loci, with DRB1 alleles showing the most associated TCRs and HLA-C alleles the fewest. In a later analysis, HLA-associated TCR beta chains showed more clonal expansion and lower generation probabilities than non-associated chains that were equally common. The study listed 170 or so TCR beta chains as associated with cytomegalovirus. The classifier was reported to diagnose cytomegalovirus status with high specificity and sensitivity in both the original cohort and the validation cohort. In a later genetic analysis, fewer N-insertions in productive TCRs were reported among donors in an Asian-associated ancestry cluster than the roughly 700-donor mean. A group of highly shared sequence variants was considered likely to be a technical artifact of the sequencing pipeline. Correlated functional status among segregating V segments might reflect linkage disequilibrium, but an unknown experimental factor could not be ruled out. The earlier analysis of nearly 600 of the donors excluded some 15 rarely observed V segments, including chromosome 9 orphons, because counts were too low. According to the authors, the approach could potentially be generalized to other disease states and immunological phenotypes. While some public TCRs were present in many individuals, most TCR sequences turned up only very rarely across donors. An earlier analysis of approximately 530 of the donors showed that most TCR beta V segments appeared in productive rearrangements either about 87% or about 30% of the time, which broadly matched IMGT annotations. In vitro tests confirmed that three of the cytomegalovirus-associated TCR beta chains recognize cytomegalovirus antigens.

The library was made by the immunoSEQ multiplex PCR assay. For the multiplex PCR, a mixture combining 60 forward primers for TCR Vbeta segments and 13 reverse primers for TCR Jbeta segments was used. The CDR3 region of rearranged TCR beta genes was amplified from genomic DNA with a multiplex PCR assay. Amplified TCR beta libraries were sequenced as 87-base-pair reads on the Illumina HiSeq System. As for how the authors treated the data: A later analysis counted about 80 million unique TCR beta chains across the approximately 700 repertoires, and 10 million to 11 million of these chains were shared by at least two donors. Raw reads were error-corrected and collapsed into unique sequences by a nearest-neighbor algorithm in which closely related sequences were merged to remove PCR and sequencing errors. CDR3 sequences were aligned to IMGT reference sequences to assign V, D and J gene segments. For a sequence to be retained, a match of at least six nucleotides to both a V gene segment and a J gene segment was required. Rearrangements were classified as productive when the CDR3 lacked stop codons and remained in frame with V and J, and all other rearrangements were classified as non-productive. CDR3 was defined according to IMGT convention as the region running from the second conserved V-encoded cysteine to the conserved J-encoded phenylalanine. The earlier analysis of more than 450 of the donors excluded sequences that lacked an unambiguous match to a single V gene segment. An earlier analysis of approximately 590 of the donors called V segments functional above 56.7% productive rearrangements and segregating when the between-donor standard deviation exceeded 5%. A statistical classification framework was developed to diagnose cytomegalovirus status using the catalog of TCR beta chain sequences. V and J gene assignment, in a later analysis, came from comparing TCR nucleotide sequences with IMGT/GENE-DB human TR gene sequences. In a later analysis, CDR3 sequences and most-parsimonious VDJ recombination scenarios were assigned using the TCRdist pipeline. In a later analysis, every TCR beta chain was defined by the combination of its CDR3 amino acid sequence and its V-gene family, and reads without a unique V-gene family were dropped. To address suspected cross-contamination and a sequencing artifact, a later analysis removed approximately 600 highly shared, low-generation-probability nucleotide sequences. In a later analysis, a clonal expansion index was calculated for each public chain from normalized within-repertoire ranks of inferred template counts. In a later analysis, generation probabilities were computed with a VDJ recombination model fitted to out-of-frame rearrangements, and the resulting probabilities were checked against IGoR. Hypergeometric tests were used in a later analysis to score TCR-TCR, TCR-HLA and TCR-CMV co-occurrence, with a repertoire-size bias correction applied to the TCR pairs. In a later analysis, false discovery rates were estimated by permuting HLA or CMV assignments 20 times. In a later analysis, co-occurring TCRs were grouped using DBSCAN, and TCRdist sequence similarity was added for clustering within HLA-allele-positive subsets. For co-occurrence clustering, repertoires with fewer than 30,000 or more than 120,000 public chains were excluded, along with about five repertoires with anomalous nucleotide sharing. The source is immuneACCESS, and TCRdb retained only in-frame sequences with V and J called. Part of the clones is not carried over; for the studies checked, unresolved V genes explain less than half of this, and the remainder is unexplained. Clone size and the V and J calls come from that table; the DNA yielded D and trimming. For this sample there are about 190,000 clones; around four fifths appear just once. The biggest ten clones account for about 0.84% of the sample.

The cohort was made up of approximately 670 healthy bone marrow donors. Cohort members were all nominally healthy when sampled, although unrecorded immune exposures were likely present. The donor was CMV seronegative and was included in the group of several hundred seronegative cohort members. Every donor gave a peripheral blood sample, and the peripheral blood mononuclear cells from that sample were used for TCR beta sequencing. Genomic DNA extraction from the blood cell samples was performed with the Qiagen DNeasy Blood Extraction Kit. This TCR was sampled from a woman between 18 and 29 years old in good health and CMV-seronegative. Sequences were obtained from PBMCs.

The bases are TGTGCCAGCAGTGAGACTAGCGGGAGCCTCAATGAGCAGTTCTTC. Translated, it gives CASSETSGSLNEQFF. The receptor chain draws on TRBV2 and TRBJ2-1, and 12 junction bases match TRBD2. From its cysteine to its phenylalanine, the CDR3 spans 15 amino acids. The CDR3 DNA has 45 bases and is translated from base 1. Here V drops 3 bases and J drops 6 bases, and the junction holds 3 bases not matched to any gene. From a lookup of the germline V gene, CDR1 and CDR2 are SNHLY and FYNNEI.